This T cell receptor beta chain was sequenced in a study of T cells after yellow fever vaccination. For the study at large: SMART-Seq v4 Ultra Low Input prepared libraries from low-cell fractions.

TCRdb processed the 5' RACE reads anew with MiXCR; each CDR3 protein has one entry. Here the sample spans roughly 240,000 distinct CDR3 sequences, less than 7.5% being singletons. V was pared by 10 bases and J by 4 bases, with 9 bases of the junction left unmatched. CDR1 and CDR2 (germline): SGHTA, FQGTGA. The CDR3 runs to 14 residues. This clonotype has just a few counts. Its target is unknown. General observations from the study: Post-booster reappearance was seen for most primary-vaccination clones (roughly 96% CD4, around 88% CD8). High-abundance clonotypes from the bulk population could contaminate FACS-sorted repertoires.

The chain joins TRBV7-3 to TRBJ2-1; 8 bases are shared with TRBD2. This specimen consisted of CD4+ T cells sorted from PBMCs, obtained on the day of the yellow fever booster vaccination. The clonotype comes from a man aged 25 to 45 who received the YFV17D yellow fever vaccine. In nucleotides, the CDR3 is TGTGCCACCTCCTCGGGGGGGGGGTACAATGAGCAGTTCTTC. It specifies CATSSGGGYNEQFF.